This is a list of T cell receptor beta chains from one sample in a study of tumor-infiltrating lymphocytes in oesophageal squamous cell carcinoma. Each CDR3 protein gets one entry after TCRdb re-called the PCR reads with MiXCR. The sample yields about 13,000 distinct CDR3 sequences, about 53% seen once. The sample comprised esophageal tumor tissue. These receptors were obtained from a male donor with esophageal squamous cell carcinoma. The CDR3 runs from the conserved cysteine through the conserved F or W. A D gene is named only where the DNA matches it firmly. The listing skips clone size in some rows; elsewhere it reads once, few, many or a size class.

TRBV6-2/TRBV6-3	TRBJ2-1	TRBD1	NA	TGTGCCAGCAGTTCCCAGGGGGACGAGCAGTTCTTC	CASSSQGDEQFF
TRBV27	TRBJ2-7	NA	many	TGTGCCAGCAGTTTATCTATAGTGCGTGAGCAGTACTTC	CASSLSIVREQYF
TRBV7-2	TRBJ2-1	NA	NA	TGTGCCAGCAGCTTCCGAGGCGATGAGCAGTTCTTC	CASSFRGDEQFF
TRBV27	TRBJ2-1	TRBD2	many	TGTGCCAGCAGTCTCACTAGCGGAGCACTCTACAATGAGCAGTTCTTC	CASSLTSGALYNEQFF
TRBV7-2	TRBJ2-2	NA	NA	TGTGCCAGCAGCTTAGTGGCGATCGGGGAGCTGTTTTTT	CASSLVAIGELFF
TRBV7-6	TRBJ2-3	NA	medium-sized	TGTGCCAGCAGCTCACTAGGGCCCCCGGTAGATACGCAGTATTTT	CASSSLGPPVDTQYF
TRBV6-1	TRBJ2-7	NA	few	TGTGCCAGCAGACCGGGGCTCTCCTACGAGCAGTACTTC	CASRPGLSYEQYF
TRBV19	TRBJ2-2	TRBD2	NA	TGTGCCAGTTCTATGAGAGTAGCGGGAGTGGGGACCGGGGAGCTGTTTTTT	CASSMRVAGVGTGELFF
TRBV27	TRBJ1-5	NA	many	TGTGCCAGCAGCTACGGGGGGGGAAGCAATCAGCCCCAGCATTTT	CASSYGGGSNQPQHF
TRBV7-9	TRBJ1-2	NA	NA	TGTGCCAGCAGCTTGACAGTCGCGAATGGCTACACCTTC	CASSLTVANGYTF